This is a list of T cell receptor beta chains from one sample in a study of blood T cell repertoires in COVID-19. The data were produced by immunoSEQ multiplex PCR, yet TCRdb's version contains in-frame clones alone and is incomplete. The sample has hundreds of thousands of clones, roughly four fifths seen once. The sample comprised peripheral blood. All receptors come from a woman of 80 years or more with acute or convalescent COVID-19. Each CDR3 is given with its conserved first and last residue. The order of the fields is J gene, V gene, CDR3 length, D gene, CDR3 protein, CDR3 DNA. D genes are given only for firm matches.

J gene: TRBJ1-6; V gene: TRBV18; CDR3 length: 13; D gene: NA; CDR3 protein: CASSPVGGSPLHF; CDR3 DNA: TGTGCCAGCTCACCAGTCGGAGGCTCACCCCTCCACTTT
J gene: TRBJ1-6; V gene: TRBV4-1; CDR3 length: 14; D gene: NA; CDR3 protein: CASSPISRHSPLHF; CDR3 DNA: TGCGCCAGCAGCCCCATCTCGAGGCATTCACCCCTCCACTTT
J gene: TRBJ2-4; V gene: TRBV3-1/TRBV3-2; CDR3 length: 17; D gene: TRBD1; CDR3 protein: CASSQGTKVGQGNIQYF; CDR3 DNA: TGTGCCAGCAGCCAGGGCACGAAGGTAGGACAGGGAAACATTCAGTACTTC
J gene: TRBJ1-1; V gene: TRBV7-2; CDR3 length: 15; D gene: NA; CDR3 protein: CASSPPSGGNTEAFF; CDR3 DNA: TGTGCCAGCAGCCCCCCAAGCGGAGGGAACACTGAAGCTTTCTTT
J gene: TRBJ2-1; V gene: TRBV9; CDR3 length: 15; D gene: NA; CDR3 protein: CASSVEVAPYNEQFF; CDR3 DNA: TGTGCCAGCAGCGTAGAAGTAGCCCCCTACAATGAGCAGTTCTTC
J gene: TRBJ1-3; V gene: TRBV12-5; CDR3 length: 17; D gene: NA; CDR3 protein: CASGPLLSPVSGNTIYF; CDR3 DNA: TGTGCTAGTGGTCCCCTCCTTTCCCCAGTCTCTGGAAACACCATATATTTT
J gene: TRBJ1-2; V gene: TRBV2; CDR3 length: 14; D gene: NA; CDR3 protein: CASRRYSGGYGYTF; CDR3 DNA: TGTGCCAGCAGGAGGTACAGCGGAGGCTATGGCTACACCTTC
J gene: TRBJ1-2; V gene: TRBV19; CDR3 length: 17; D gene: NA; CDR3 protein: CASTARGRASANYGYTF; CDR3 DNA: TGTGCCAGTACCGCCAGGGGAAGGGCCTCGGCTAACTATGGCTACACCTTC
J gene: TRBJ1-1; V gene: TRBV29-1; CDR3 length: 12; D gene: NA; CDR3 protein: CSVARVNTEAFF; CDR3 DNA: TGCAGCGTTGCCAGGGTGAACACTGAAGCTTTCTTT
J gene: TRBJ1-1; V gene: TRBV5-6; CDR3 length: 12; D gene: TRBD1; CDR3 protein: CASSWERGLAFF; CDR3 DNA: TGTGCCAGCAGCTGGGAGAGGGGGCTGGCTTTCTTT
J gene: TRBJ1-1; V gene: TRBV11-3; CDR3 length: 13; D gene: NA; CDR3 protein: CASSLDPGTEAFF; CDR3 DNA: TGTGCCAGCAGCTTAGATCCGGGCACTGAAGCTTTCTTT
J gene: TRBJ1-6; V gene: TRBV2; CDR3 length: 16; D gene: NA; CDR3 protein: CASSLGQPRPNSPLHF; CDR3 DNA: TGTGCCAGCAGCCTTGGACAGCCCAGGCCTAATTCACCCCTCCACTTT
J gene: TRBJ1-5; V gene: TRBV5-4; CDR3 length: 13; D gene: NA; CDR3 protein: CASSLGADQPQHF; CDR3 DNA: TGTGCCAGCAGCTTGGGTGCGGATCAGCCCCAGCATTTT
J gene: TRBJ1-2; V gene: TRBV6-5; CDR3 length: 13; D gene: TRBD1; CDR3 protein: CASKQGQTNGYTF; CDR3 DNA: TGTGCCAGCAAGCAGGGACAGACCAATGGCTACACCTTC
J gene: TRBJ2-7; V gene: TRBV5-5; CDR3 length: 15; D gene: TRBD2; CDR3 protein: CASSLLGGRAYEQYF; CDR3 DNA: TGTGCCAGCAGCCTTCTGGGGGGGAGGGCCTACGAGCAGTACTTC
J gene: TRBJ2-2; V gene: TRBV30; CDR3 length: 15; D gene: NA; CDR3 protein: CAWSYVARDTGELFF; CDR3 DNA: TGTGCCTGGAGTTATGTCGCCCGGGACACCGGGGAGCTGTTTTTT
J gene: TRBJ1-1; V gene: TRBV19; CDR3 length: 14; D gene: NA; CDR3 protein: CASSIPQSRTEAFF; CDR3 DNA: TGTGCCAGTAGTATCCCCCAGTCGCGGACTGAAGCTTTCTTT
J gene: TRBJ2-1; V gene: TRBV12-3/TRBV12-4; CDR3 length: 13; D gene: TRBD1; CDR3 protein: CASTPRDRGEQFF; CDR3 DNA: TGTGCCAGCACCCCGCGGGACAGGGGTGAGCAGTTCTTC